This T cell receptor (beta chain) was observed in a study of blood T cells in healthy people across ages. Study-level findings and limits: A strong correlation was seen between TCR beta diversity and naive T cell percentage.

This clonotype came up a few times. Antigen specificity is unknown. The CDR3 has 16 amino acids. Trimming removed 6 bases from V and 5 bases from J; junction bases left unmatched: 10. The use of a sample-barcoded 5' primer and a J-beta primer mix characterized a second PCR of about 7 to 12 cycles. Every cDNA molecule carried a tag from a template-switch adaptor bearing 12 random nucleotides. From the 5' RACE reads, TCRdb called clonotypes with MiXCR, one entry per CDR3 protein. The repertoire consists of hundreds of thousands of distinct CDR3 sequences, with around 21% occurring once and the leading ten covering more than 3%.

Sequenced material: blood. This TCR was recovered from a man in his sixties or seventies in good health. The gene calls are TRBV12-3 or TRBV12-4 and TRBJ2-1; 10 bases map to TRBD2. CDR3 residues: CASRPGTSERNNEQFF. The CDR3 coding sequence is TGTGCCAGCAGACCTGGGACTAGCGAAAGGAACAATGAGCAGTTCTTC.